This T cell receptor (beta chain) derives from a study of T cell responses to AZD1222 COVID-19 vaccine. General study points: Clonal diversity may have been underestimated in mostly white British donors. Scientists sampled the repertoires only once the peak T cell response had passed. Just a handful of AZD1222 recipients tested seropositive at baseline. Across the whole spike, CD4 TCRs peaked at regions 160-218 and 743-854.

This table comes from immunoSEQ multiplex PCR, and its TCRdb copy is limited to in-frame clones, with some not included. The sample lists over 100,000 clones; over 90% were seen once. For this clone: No antigen is known for it.

CDR1 and CDR2 from the germline V gene are SGHVS and FNYEAQ. The CDR3 length is 15 residues. V dropped 1 base and J dropped 2 bases, with 12 bases sitting between them. The specimen comprised peripheral blood, sampled on day 0 of AZD1222 vaccination. The chain links TRBV7-6 to TRBJ2-7; a weak D match, TRBD2 (5 bases). The TCR comes from an adult in good health. The CDR3 nucleotides are TGTGCCAGCAGCTTAGTGGCGGGTGGGCCCTACGAGCAGTACTTC. Translating it yields CASSLVAGGPYEQYF.